This TCR beta chain is drawn from a study of OX40 agonist ivuxolimab in advanced cancers. The wider study: From about 23 to 85 years was the age range, with a mean of roughly 59 years, and 65% to 90% were male. General observations from the study: CD8+ T cells showed, on average, more clonal expansion than CD4+ cells.

The J segment lost 1 base and the V segment lost 3 bases, leaving 10 bases of the junction unmatched. Germline CDR1 is SQVTM and CDR2 is ANQGSEA. The CDR3 extends over 16 amino acids. A note on this clone: What it binds is not known.

The method was immunoSEQ multiplex PCR; TCRdb's version includes in-frame clones alone and lacks a portion of them. The table lists over 20,000 clones, 65% to 80% of them singletons, with roughly 18% in the top ten. The TCR comes from an adult with an advanced solid tumor such as melanoma, head and neck, liver or kidney cancer. The sequences come from CD4+ or CD8+ T cells sorted from blood, collected in a trial of the OX40 agonist ivuxolimab. The chain is built from TRBV29-1 and TRBJ2-7; TRBD1 matches at 9 bases. DNA of the CDR3: TGCAGCGTTGAGAAGTACGGGACAGGGCCATCCTACGAGCAGTACTTC. Translated, it gives CSVEKYGTGPSYEQYF.